The 29 T cell receptor beta chains given below trace back to one sample, sequenced in a study of blood T cell repertoires in COVID-19. Measured with immunoSEQ multiplex PCR; TCRdb has only the in-frame clones, and not every one. This sample has approximately 210,000 clones, with about 83% found just once. The sample taken for sequencing was peripheral blood. The receptors originated from a man in his forties or fifties with active or convalescent COVID-19.

CDR3: CASSRDSLNTEAFF. The CDR3 nucleotides read TGTGCCAGCTCACGGGACAGCTTGAACACTGAAGCTTTCTTT. The rearrangement links TRBV18 to TRBJ1-1; 7 bases align to TRBD1. Germline values: CDR1 KGHSH, CDR2 LQKENI. This CDR3 is 14 amino acids long. J was trimmed by 0 bases and V by 4 bases; bases with no gene match: 2.

The V and J genes are TRBV19 and TRBJ1-1, with TRBD1 as a possible D gene (5 bases). CDR1 is LNHDA and CDR2 is SQIVND in the germline V gene (reference sequence). The CDR3 is 14 amino acids. Trimming left V 2 bases short and J 1 base short, with 8 bases between. The CDR3 is CASSILRANTEAFF. As DNA, the CDR3 is TGTGCCAGTAGTATACTCAGGGCGAACACTGAAGCTTTCTTT.

The CDR3: CASRGGQGDYEQYF. The CDR3 coding sequence is TGTGCCAGCAGGGGGGGACAGGGAGACTACGAGCAGTACTTC. V gene TRBV25-1 combines with J gene TRBJ2-7; 9 bases align to TRBD1. The CDR3 is 14 residues long. CDR1 and CDR2 from the germline V gene are MGHDK and SYGVNS. J gave up 3 bases and V 6 bases, and 6 bases lay outside the gene matches.

This sequence joins TRBV5-1 and TRBJ2-7; 16 bases map to TRBD2. Germline CDR1 and CDR2: SGHRS and YFSETQ. J lost 2 bases, V lost 4 bases, and 3 bases had no gene match. The CDR3 consists of 16 residues. The DNA for the CDR3 is TGCGCCAGCAGCAAGGGACTAGCGGGAGGGGCCTACGAGCAGTACTTC. Its protein is CASSKGLAGGAYEQYF.

The chain couples TRBV2 to TRBJ2-1, with D maybe TRBD2 (5 bases). The germline V and J ends were trimmed by 0 bases and 3 bases, with 12 bases remaining between them. The germline V gene encodes CDR1 SNHLY and CDR2 FYNNEI. The CDR3 is made up of 16 amino acids. CDR3 sequence: CASSEARGPHYNEQFF. CDR3 bases: TGTGCCAGCAGTGAAGCCCGCGGGCCTCACTACAATGAGCAGTTCTTC. Full variable domain (remainder filled in from reference TRBV2 and TRBJ2-1): EPEVTQTPSHQVTQMGQEVILRCVPISNHLYFYWYRQILGQKVEFLVSFYNNEISEKSEIFDDQFSVERPDGSNFTLKIRSTKLEDSAMYFCASSEARGPHYNEQFFGPGTRLTVL.

Concerning this clone: Other DNA sequences from this sample encode an identical CDR3 as well. The chain carries TRBV5-1 and TRBJ2-1; maybe TRBD2 (6 bases). This CDR3 contains 16 residues. V was pared by 0 bases and J by 0 bases, with 10 bases between. CDR1 is SGHRS, CDR2 YFSETQ, per germline. The CDR3 DNA reads TGCGCCAGCAGCTTGGTGGCGGGGAGCTCCTACAATGAGCAGTTCTTC. Its protein is CASSLVAGSSYNEQFF.

The V call is TRBV18, the J call TRBJ2-3, with 9 bases matching TRBD2. Per germline, CDR1 KGHSH and CDR2 LQKENI. The V segment lost 3 bases and the J segment 4 bases; nucleotides outside the gene matches: 8. The CDR3 totals 16 residues. CDR3 coding DNA: TGTGCCAGCTCACCCCTTCGGCGGGGGGGGCCAGATACGCAGTATTTT. Protein: CASSPLRRGGPDTQYF.

V is TRBV10-3 and J is TRBJ1-1, with D maybe TRBD1 (5 bases). Germline CDR1 ENHRY, CDR2 SYGVKD. V was shortened by 0 bases and J by 9 bases, with 14 bases between the two germline ends. This CDR3 contains 14 residues. Here the CDR3 reads CAISESLGPPKAFF. CDR3 in DNA: TGTGCCATCAGTGAGTCGTTGGGGCCGCCCAAAGCTTTCTTT.

Concerning this clone: Distinct nucleotide sequences in the sample also encode this CDR3. The chain employs TRBV5-1 and TRBJ2-3, with D possibly TRBD1 on 6 matching bases. Looked up from germline, CDR1 is SGHRS and CDR2 is YFSETQ. The CDR3 is made up of 14 amino acids. V lost 1 base, J lost 1 base, and 7 bases lay in between. CDR3 sequence reads: CASSLSGGTDTQYF. CDR3 coding DNA: TGCGCCAGCAGCTTGTCAGGGGGCACAGATACGCAGTATTTT.

The V call is TRBV4-1, the J call TRBJ1-5, with D tentatively TRBD1 (6 bases). Between the trimmed V and J ends, which lost 3 bases and 5 bases, there was a span of 11 bases. The germline CDR1 and CDR2 sequences are MGHRA and YSYEKL. The CDR3 length is 14 residues. The CDR3 DNA reads TGCGCCAGCAGCCATAACCCAGGGGATCAGCCCCAGCATTTT. Translated: CASSHNPGDQPQHF.

This chain connects TRBV3-1 (or the pseudogene TRBV3-2) to TRBJ2-3; 9 bases line up with TRBD2. CDR1 and CDR2 (germline): LGHDT, YNNKEL (reference sequence). V lost 1 base, J lost 1 base, and 3 bases stayed unmatched. The CDR3 contains 16 residues. CDR3 bases: TGTGCCAGCAGCCAAGCCCGGACTAGCGGCACAGATACGCAGTATTTT. Its translation is CASSQARTSGTDTQYF.

The DNA of the CDR3 is TGCAGTGCTAGTTACACCCCCTACGAGCAGTACTTC. It codes for CSASYTPYEQYF. This chain joins TRBV20-1 and TRBJ2-7; no reliable D call. Trimming took off 3 bases at V and 2 bases at J, with 8 bases between the two ends. The germline gives CDR1 DFQATT, CDR2 SNEGSKA (reference sequence). This CDR3 is 12 amino acids long.

The chain uses TRBV3-1 (or the pseudogene TRBV3-2) and TRBJ2-2, with 11 bases matching TRBD1. Per germline, CDR1 LGHDT and CDR2 YNNKEL (reference sequence). The CDR3 has 17 residues. Trimming took 3 bases from V and 5 from J; bases not matched to a gene: 8. The CDR3 here is CASSQLSGTGGTGELFF. For the CDR3, the DNA is TGTGCCAGCAGCCAGCTAAGTGGGACAGGGGGTACCGGGGAGCTGTTTTTT.

In regard to this clone: The same CDR3 is also encoded by other DNA sequences in this sample. The CDR3 coding sequence is TGTGCCAGCAGCTCGGGCGGGGAGGGGGAAAAACTGTTTTTT. Translation: CASSSGGEGEKLFF. The rearrangement uses TRBV28 and TRBJ1-4, with D tentatively TRBD1 (5 bases). CDR3 size: 14 residues. Germline V gene sequence: CDR1 MDHEN, CDR2 SYDVKM. V was cut by 6 bases and J by 8 bases, with 16 bases left in between. Full variable domain (rest looked up from reference TRBV28 and TRBJ1-4): DVKVTQSSRYLVKRTGEKVFLECVQDMDHENMFWYRQDPGLGLRLIYFSYDVKMKEKGDIPEGYSVSREKKERFSLILESASTNQTSMYLCASSSGGEGEKLFFGSGTQLSVL.

V usage is TRBV9 and J usage is TRBJ1-3; D uncertain. There are 15 residues in the CDR3. Germline V gene data show CDR1 as SGDLS and CDR2 as YYNGEE. The V and J ends lost 3 bases and 3 bases respectively, with 13 bases between them. The chain's CDR3 is CASSADPLYGNTIYF. CDR3 DNA: TGTGCCAGCAGCGCTGATCCCCTCTATGGAAACACCATATATTTT.

The chain carries TRBV30 and TRBJ1-6; D is undetermined. The CDR3 length is 12 residues. V lost 2 bases and J 10 bases, leaving 9 bases between the germline ends. Looked up from germline, CDR1 is GTSNPN and CDR2 is SVGIG (reference sequence). CDR3 in DNA: TGTGCCTGGAGTCTTCGAGGATCACCCCTCCACTTT. It specifies CAWSLRGSPLHF.

The sample holds a few counts of this clone. The chain couples TRBV11-2 to TRBJ2-7; 7 nucleotides match TRBD1. Trimming cost V 5 bases and J 3 bases; bases outside gene matches: 4. The CDR3 sequence is 13 residues long. CDR1 and CDR2 (germline): SGHAT, FQNNGV. CDR3 bases: TGTGCCAGCAGCCCCTGGGACAGCTACGAGCAGTACTTC. Encoded protein: CASSPWDSYEQYF.

This chain joins TRBV5-6 and TRBJ1-2; weak D call: TRBD1 (5 bases). V gave up 1 base and J gave up 4 bases, with 17 bases separating them. The germline CDR1 and CDR2 sequences are SGHDT and YYEEEE. The CDR3 has 16 residues. This CDR3 reads CASSLTGGTTIYGYTF. CDR3 DNA sequence: TGTGCCAGCAGCTTGACCGGGGGGACGACAATCTATGGCTACACCTTC.

The V call is TRBV3-1 (or the pseudogene TRBV3-2), the J call TRBJ1-1; unclear D gene. The length of the CDR3 is 13 residues. The V end lost 3 bases, the J end lost 3 bases, and 8 bases lay between the germline ends. The germline gives CDR1 LGHDT, CDR2 YNNKEL (reference sequence). CDR3 sequence: CASSQARDTEAFF. CDR3 coding DNA: TGTGCCAGCAGCCAGGCCCGGGACACTGAAGCTTTCTTT.

To note about this clone: Other DNA sequences in this sample translate to the same CDR3. This chain joins TRBV5-4 and TRBJ1-1, with unresolved D. Trimming took off 0 bases at V and 1 base at J, with 4 bases between the two ends. The CDR3 is 13 residues long. CDR1 and CDR2 (germline): SGHNT, YYREEE (reference sequence). In DNA form, the CDR3 reads TGTGCCAGCAGCTTGGAGCAGAACACTGAAGCTTTCTTT. It encodes CASSLEQNTEAFF.

The V call is TRBV2, the J call TRBJ2-7, with a possible D match to TRBD1 (6 bases). In germline, CDR1 is SNHLY, CDR2 FYNNEI. This CDR3 is built from 13 residues. V lost 6 bases and J 5 bases, leaving 14 bases between the germline ends. The CDR3, as DNA: TGTGCCAGCAGAGGGGCAGGGGTACACGAGCAGTACTTC. The encoded protein is CASRGAGVHEQYF.

In this sample, this clone turned up once. The chain combines TRBV10-3 with TRBJ2-1, with TRBD1 matching over 10 bases. The germline gives CDR1 ENHRY, CDR2 SYGVKD. The J segment lost 5 bases and the V segment lost 5 bases, leaving 6 bases of the junction unmatched. This CDR3 is built from 15 residues. The CDR3 protein is CAISSRQGADNEQFF. The CDR3 DNA reads as TGTGCCATCAGTTCCCGACAGGGGGCCGACAATGAGCAGTTCTTC.

The V gene is TRBV9, the J gene TRBJ1-4; D gene ambiguous. The CDR3 length is 19 residues. The germline V gene has CDR1 SGDLS and CDR2 YYNGEE. The V gene lost 0 bases and the J gene lost 0 bases, with 18 bases spanning the gap. CDR3 nucleotides: TGTGCCAGCAGCGTAGCGTTACAGTCAATGGGTGCAACTAATGAAAAACTGTTTTTT. The encoded protein is CASSVALQSMGATNEKLFF.

The chain recombines TRBV6-5 with TRBJ2-7; TRBD1 agrees at 9 bases. The CDR3 has 13 residues. The germline V gene encodes CDR1 MNHEY and CDR2 SVGAGI. V gave up 6 bases and J gave up 4 bases; unmatched junction bases: 4. The CDR3 protein is CASRRQGEYEQYF. CDR3 in DNA: TGTGCCAGCAGACGACAGGGGGAATACGAGCAGTACTTC.

The gene calls are TRBV10-3 and TRBJ1-2, with 11 bases matching TRBD1. Germline values: CDR1 ENHRY, CDR2 SYGVKD. The V gene end was trimmed by 6 bases and the J gene end by 8 bases; junction bases not matched to a gene: 14. The CDR3 loop spans 16 amino acids. This CDR3 is CAIRTEPGQGALGYTF. In DNA, the CDR3 is TGTGCCATCAGAACAGAGCCCGGACAGGGGGCGTTAGGCTACACCTTC.

DNA for the CDR3: TGCGCCAGCAGCCCCGGGACAGGGATTAACACAGATACGCAGTATTTT. Encoded protein: CASSPGTGINTDTQYF. The V call is TRBV5-1, the J call TRBJ2-3, with 9 bases that match TRBD1. This CDR3 contains 16 residues. CDR1 is SGHRS, CDR2 YFSETQ, per germline. The V gene end was trimmed by 4 bases and the J gene end by 2 bases; junction bases not matched to a gene: 8.

The chain couples TRBV18 to TRBJ1-2; D remains unclear. Trimming pared 3 bases from V and 6 bases from J, leaving 11 bases between. The CDR3 has 13 amino acids. Germline V gives CDR1 KGHSH, CDR2 LQKENI. CDR3 nucleotides: TGTGCCAGCTCACCGTCCATAGCGGATGGCTACACCTTC. Its translation: CASSPSIADGYTF.

This clone appeared once. V and J are TRBV7-2 and TRBJ2-1, with 9 bases matching TRBD2. This CDR3 spans 17 amino acids. V shed 1 base, J shed 2 bases, and the junction held 6 bases outside the gene matches. CDR1 and CDR2 from the germline V gene are SGHTA and FQGNSA. The CDR3 is CASSLESAGGPYNEQFF. The CDR3, as DNA: TGTGCCAGCAGCTTAGAATCAGCGGGAGGCCCCTACAATGAGCAGTTCTTC.

V gene TRBV10-1 combines with J gene TRBJ1-2; TRBD1 might be the D (5 bases). Germline CDR1 is WNHNN and CDR2 is SYGVQD (reference sequence). The CDR3 is made up of 15 amino acids. Trimming removed 5 bases from V and 1 base from J, with 14 bases in between. The CDR3 sequence is CASSRDGGVNYGYTF. The CDR3, as DNA: TGCGCCAGCAGTCGGGACGGGGGAGTTAACTATGGCTACACCTTC.